A selection of T cell receptor beta chains follows, all from one sample in a study of blood T cell repertoires in COVID-19. This table comes from immunoSEQ multiplex PCR, and its TCRdb copy is limited to in-frame clones, with some not included. The sample consists of under 150,000 clones, 85% to 90% of them appearing once. What was sequenced was peripheral blood. The receptors were sampled from a man aged 50 to 60 with active or convalescent COVID-19. Both conserved end residues are part of each CDR3. The order of the fields is clone size, V gene, D gene, J gene, CDR3 protein, CDR3 DNA. A D gene is named only where the DNA matches it firmly. Rows give clone size only sometimes, using once, few, many, or a class for an expanded clone.

-	TRBV3-1/TRBV3-2	-	TRBJ2-3	CASSQDLASGTQYF	TGTGCCAGCAGCCAAGATCTGGCCTCAGGTACGCAGTATTTT
once	TRBV5-1	TRBD1	TRBJ1-2	CASSLDRDGYTF	TGCGCCAGCAGCCTTGACAGGGATGGCTACACCTTC
-	TRBV3-1/TRBV3-2	-	TRBJ2-1	CASSYSNEQFF	TGTGCCAGCAGCTACTCCAATGAGCAGTTCTTC
-	TRBV9	-	TRBJ1-4	CASSVTGFSNEKLFF	TGTGCCAGCAGCGTTACAGGGTTTTCTAATGAAAAACTGTTTTTT
-	TRBV28	TRBD2	TRBJ2-1	CASSSRLAGIKDEQFF	TGTGCCAGCAGTTCACGACTAGCGGGAATTAAGGATGAGCAGTTCTTC
-	TRBV4-2	-	TRBJ1-1	CASSQGAGTNTEAFF	TGTGCCAGCAGCCAGGGGGCAGGTACCAACACTGAAGCTTTCTTT
-	TRBV7-9	TRBD2	TRBJ2-1	CASSLGSLAGGNSEQFF	TGTGCCAGCAGCTTAGGGTCACTAGCGGGAGGGAATAGTGAGCAGTTCTTC
-	TRBV19	-	TRBJ2-7	CASSNRLYEQYF	TGTGCCAGTAGCAACCGACTTTACGAGCAGTACTTC
-	TRBV28	TRBD2	TRBJ2-1	CASRPSGGSSYNEQFF	TGTGCCAGCAGACCCTCCGGGGGGAGCTCCTACAATGAGCAGTTCTTC
-	TRBV7-9	TRBD2	TRBJ2-3	CASSLDALAGVTDTQYF	TGTGCCAGCAGCTTAGATGCCCTAGCGGGAGTTACAGATACGCAGTATTTT
once	TRBV9	-	TRBJ2-3	CASSVGTQSTDTQYF	TGTGCCAGCAGCGTTGGGACACAAAGCACAGATACGCAGTATTTT
-	TRBV5-1	-	TRBJ1-5	CASSRGSGGNQPQHF	TGCGCCAGCAGCAGGGGATCGGGGGGCAATCAGCCCCAGCATTTT
-	TRBV7-2	-	TRBJ2-7	CASSLMGRGRRNEQYF	TGTGCCAGCAGCCTGATGGGGCGGGGGCGCCGGAACGAGCAGTACTTC
-	TRBV2	-	TRBJ1-1	CASILALTGTEAFF	TGTGCCAGCATCCTCGCCCTGACGGGCACTGAAGCTTTCTTT